This T cell receptor beta chain was identified during a study of regulatory T cells in long-lasting Graves disease. Study context: Over 5 years on antithyroid drugs plus positive TSH receptor antibodies marked Graves' disease as persistent. Overall study results and limits: New patients shared 966 public clonotypes, and persistent patients shared more, with about 2,500. It is possible that accuracy was reduced by the small size of the sample.

Time point given: persistent/refractory GD, antithyroid drugs over 5 years with positive TRAb. The TCR library was made from RNA extracted from PBMCs. In this sample, this clonotype turned up a few times. The antigen is not known. The CDR3 runs 15 residues. Germline V CDR1 and CDR2: MNHEY, SMNVEV (reference sequence). The ends were cut back, 0 bases at V and 4 bases at J, with 10 bases in the middle. HTBI primers from iRepertoire and Arm-PCR of CDR3 regions yielded the TCR beta libraries. TCRdb reprocessed the multiplex PCR reads with MiXCR, giving one entry per CDR3 protein. The sample has approximately 500,000 distinct CDR3 sequences, 20% to 25% seen once; the top ten hold 7.1%.

The rearrangement joins TRBV27 to TRBJ1-3, with D perhaps matching TRBD1 (6 bases). This TCR was sampled from a female donor with Graves disease. Sequencing used peripheral blood mononuclear cells (PBMCs), obtained when the disease was refractory, from a patient treated with antithyroid drugs. CDR3 in DNA: TGTGCCAGCAGTTTATCGACAGGAGGGGGAAACACCATATATTTT. It encodes CASSLSTGGGNTIYF.